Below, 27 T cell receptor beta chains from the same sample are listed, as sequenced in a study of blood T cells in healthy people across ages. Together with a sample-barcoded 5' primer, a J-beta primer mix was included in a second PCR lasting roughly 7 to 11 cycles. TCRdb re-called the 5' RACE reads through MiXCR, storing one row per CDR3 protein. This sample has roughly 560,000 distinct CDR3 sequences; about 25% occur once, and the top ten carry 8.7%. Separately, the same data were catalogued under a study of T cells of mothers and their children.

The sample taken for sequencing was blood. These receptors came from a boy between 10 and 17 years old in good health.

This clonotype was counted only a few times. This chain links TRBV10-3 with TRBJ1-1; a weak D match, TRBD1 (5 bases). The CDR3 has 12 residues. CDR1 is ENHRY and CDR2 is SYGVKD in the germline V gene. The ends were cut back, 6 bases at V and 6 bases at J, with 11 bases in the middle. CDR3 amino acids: CAIRDQGPEAFF. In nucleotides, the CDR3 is TGTGCCATCAGGGACCAGGGACCTGAAGCTTTCTTT.

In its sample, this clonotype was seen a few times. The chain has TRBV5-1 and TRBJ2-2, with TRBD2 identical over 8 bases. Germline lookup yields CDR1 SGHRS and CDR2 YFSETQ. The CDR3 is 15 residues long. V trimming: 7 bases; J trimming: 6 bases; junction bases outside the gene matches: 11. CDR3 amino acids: CASGSGRTRPGELFF. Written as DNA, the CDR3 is TGCGCCAGCGGCAGCGGGAGAACCCGACCCGGGGAGCTGTTTTTT.

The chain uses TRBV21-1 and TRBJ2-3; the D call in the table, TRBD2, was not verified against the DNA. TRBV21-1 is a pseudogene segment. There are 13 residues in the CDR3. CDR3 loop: CARPSGSPDTQYF. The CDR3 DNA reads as TGTGCCAGGCCTAGCGGGAGTCCAGATACGCAGTATTTT.

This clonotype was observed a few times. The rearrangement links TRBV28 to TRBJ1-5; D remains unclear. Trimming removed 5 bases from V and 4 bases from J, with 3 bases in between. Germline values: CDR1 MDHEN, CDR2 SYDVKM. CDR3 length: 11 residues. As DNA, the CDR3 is TGTGCCAGCAGTAAGAATCAGCCCCAGCATTTT. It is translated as CASSKNQPQHF.

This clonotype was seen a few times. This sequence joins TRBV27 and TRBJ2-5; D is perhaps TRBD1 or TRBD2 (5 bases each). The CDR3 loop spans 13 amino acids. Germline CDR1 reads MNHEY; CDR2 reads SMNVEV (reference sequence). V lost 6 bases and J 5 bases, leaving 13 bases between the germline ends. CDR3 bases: TGTGCCAGCAGCGACTTCAGGGACGAGACCCAGTACTTC. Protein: CASSDFRDETQYF.

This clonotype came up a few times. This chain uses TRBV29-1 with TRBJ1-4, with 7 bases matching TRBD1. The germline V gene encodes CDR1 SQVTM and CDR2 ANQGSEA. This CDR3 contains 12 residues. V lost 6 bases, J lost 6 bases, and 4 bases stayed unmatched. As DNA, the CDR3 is TGCAGCGTAACAGGGGAAGATGAAAAACTGTTTTTT. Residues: CSVTGEDEKLFF.

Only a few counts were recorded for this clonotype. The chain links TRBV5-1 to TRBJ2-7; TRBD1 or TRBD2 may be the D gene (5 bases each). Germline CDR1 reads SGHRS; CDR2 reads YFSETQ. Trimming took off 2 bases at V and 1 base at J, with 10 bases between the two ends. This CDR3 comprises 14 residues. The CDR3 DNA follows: TGCGCCAGCAGCTTAGACGGGGCTTCCTACGAGCAGTACTTC. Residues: CASSLDGASYEQYF.

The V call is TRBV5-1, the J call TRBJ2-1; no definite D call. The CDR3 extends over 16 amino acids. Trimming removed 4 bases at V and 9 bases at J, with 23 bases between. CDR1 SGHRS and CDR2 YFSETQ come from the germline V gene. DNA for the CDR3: TGCGCCAGCAGCGTTACCGGGTCCCGTTCATCGGCTGAGCAGTTCTTC. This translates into CASSVTGSRSSAEQFF.

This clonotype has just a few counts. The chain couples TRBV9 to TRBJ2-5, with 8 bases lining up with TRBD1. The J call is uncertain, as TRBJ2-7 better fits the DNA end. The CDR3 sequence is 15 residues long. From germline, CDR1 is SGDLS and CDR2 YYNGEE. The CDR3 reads CASSVGQGIAYEQYF. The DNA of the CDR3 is TGTGCCAGCAGCGTAGGACAGGGGATCGCCTACGAGCAGTACTTC.

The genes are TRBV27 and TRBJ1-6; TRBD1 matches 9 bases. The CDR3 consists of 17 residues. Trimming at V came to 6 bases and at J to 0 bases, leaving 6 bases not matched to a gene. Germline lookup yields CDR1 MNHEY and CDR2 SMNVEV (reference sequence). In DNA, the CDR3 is TGTGCCAGCAGCCCCGGGACAGGGACCTCCTATAATTCACCCCTCCACTTT. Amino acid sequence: CASSPGTGTSYNSPLHF.

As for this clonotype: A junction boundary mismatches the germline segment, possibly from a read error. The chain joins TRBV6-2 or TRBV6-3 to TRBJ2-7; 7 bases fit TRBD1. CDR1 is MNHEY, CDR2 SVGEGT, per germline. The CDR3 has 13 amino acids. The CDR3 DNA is TGTGCCCGCAGTGACAGGGAAATCCACGAGCAGTACTTC. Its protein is CARSDREIHEQYF.

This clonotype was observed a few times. CDR3 bases: TGCAGTGCTAGAGTACGGGACTTCTCGGGCGAGCAGTACTTC. Its protein is CSARVRDFSGEQYF. This chain uses TRBV20-1 with TRBJ2-7, with D possibly matching TRBD2 (6 bases). In germline, CDR1 is DFQATT, CDR2 SNEGSKA (reference sequence). V lost 1 base and J lost 6, with 16 bases in between. The CDR3 runs to 14 residues.

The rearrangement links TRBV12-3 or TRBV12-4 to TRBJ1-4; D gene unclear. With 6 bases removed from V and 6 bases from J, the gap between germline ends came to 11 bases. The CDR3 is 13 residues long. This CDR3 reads CASSPGSDEKLFF. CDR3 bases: TGTGCCAGCAGCCCCGGATCCGATGAAAAACTGTTTTTT.

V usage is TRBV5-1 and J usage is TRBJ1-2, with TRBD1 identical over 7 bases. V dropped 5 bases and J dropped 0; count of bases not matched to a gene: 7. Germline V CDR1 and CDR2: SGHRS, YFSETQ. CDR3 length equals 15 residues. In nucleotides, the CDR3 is TGCGCCAGCAGGGAACAGGGGAACGCTAACTATGGCTACACCTTC. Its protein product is CASREQGNANYGYTF.

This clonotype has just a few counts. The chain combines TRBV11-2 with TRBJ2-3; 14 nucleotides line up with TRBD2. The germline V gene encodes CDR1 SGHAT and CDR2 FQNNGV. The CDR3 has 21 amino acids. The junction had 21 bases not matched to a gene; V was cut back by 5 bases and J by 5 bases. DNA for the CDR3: TGTGCCAGCAGCCCGGACAGGGAGAGACTAGCGGGGGGGCCAGATGGAGATACGCAGTATTTT. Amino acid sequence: CASSPDRERLAGGPDGDTQYF.

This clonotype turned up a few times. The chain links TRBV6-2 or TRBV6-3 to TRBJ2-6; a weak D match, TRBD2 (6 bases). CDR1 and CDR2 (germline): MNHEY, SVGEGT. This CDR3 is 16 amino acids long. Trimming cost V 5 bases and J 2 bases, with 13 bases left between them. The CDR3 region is CASSQLREAGANVLTF. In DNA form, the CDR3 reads TGTGCCAGCAGTCAACTCAGGGAGGCTGGGGCCAACGTCCTGACTTTC.

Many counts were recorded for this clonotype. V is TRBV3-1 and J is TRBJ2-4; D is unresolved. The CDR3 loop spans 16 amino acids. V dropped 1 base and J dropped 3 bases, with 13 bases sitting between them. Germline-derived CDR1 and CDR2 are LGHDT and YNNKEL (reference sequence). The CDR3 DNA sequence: TGTGCCAGCAGCCAAGGTGGTAGCTTCGACAAAAACATTCAGTACTTC. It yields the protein CASSQGGSFDKNIQYF.

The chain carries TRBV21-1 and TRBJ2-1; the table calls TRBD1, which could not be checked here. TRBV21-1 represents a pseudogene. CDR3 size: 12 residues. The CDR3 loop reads CASSCDSISQFF. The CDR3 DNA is TGTGCCAGCAGTTGTGACAGCATATCACAGTTCTTC.

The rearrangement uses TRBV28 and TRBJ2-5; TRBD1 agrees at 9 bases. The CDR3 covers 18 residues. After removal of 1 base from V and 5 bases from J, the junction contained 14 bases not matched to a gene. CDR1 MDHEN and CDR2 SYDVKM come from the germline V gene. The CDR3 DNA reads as TGTGCCAGCAGTTTATTCGGCACAGGGGGCTTGTTTGGGGAGACCCAGTACTTC. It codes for CASSLFGTGGLFGETQYF. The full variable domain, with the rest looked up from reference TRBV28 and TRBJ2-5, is DVKVTQSSRYLVKRTGEKVFLECVQDMDHENMFWYRQDPGLGLRLIYFSYDVKMKEKGDIPEGYSVSREKKERFSLILESASTNQTSMYLCASSLFGTGGLFGETQYFGPGTRLLVL.

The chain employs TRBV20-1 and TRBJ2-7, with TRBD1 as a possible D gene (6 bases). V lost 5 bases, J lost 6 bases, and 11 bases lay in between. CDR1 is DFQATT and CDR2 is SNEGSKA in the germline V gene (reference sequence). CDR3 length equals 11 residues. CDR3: CSARTGSEQYF. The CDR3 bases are TGCAGTGCTCGTACAGGGTCCGAGCAGTACTTC.

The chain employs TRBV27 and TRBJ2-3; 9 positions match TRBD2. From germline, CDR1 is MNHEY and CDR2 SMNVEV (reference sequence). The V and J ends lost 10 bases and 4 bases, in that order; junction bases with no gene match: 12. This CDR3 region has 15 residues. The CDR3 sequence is CATARGRGLADTQYF. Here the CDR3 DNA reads TGTGCCACCGCCCGCGGGAGGGGCTTGGCAGATACGCAGTATTTT.

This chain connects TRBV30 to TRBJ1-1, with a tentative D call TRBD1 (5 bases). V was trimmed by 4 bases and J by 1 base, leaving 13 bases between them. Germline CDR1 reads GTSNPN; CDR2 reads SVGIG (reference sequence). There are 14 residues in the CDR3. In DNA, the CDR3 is TGTGCCTGGACCCCGGGGCTTCCGAACACTGAAGCTTTCTTT. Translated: CAWTPGLPNTEAFF.

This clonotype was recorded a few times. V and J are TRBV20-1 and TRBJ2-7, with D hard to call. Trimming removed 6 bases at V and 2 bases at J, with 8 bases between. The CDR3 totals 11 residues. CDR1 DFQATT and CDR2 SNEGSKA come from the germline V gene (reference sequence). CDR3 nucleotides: TGCAGTGCCACCGAGACCTACGAGCAGTACTTC. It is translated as CSATETYEQYF.

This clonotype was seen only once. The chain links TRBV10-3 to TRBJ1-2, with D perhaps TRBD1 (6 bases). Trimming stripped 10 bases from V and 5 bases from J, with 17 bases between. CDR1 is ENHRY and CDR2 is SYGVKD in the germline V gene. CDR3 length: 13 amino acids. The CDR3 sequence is CASIGTREYGYTF. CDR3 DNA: TGTGCCAGCATAGGGACACGGGAATATGGCTACACCTTC.

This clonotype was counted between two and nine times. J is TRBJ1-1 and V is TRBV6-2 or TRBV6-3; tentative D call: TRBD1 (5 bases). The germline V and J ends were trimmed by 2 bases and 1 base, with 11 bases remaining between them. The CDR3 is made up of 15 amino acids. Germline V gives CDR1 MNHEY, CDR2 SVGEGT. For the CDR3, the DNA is TGTGCCAGCAGTTACGACAGCGTCCCGAACACTGAAGCTTTCTTT. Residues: CASSYDSVPNTEAFF.

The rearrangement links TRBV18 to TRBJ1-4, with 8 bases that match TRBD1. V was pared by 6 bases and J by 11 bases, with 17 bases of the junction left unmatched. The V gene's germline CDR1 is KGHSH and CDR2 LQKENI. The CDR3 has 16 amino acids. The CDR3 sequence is CASSHNTGTGMRKLFF. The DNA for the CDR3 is TGTGCCAGCTCTCACAATACCGGGACAGGAATGAGGAAACTGTTTTTT.

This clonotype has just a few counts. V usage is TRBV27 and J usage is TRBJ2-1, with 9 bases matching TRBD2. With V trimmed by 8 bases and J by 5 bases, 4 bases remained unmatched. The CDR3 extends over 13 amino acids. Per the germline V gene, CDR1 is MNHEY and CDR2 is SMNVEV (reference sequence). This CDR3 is CASGLARNNEQFF. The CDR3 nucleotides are TGTGCCAGCGGACTAGCGAGGAACAATGAGCAGTTCTTC.